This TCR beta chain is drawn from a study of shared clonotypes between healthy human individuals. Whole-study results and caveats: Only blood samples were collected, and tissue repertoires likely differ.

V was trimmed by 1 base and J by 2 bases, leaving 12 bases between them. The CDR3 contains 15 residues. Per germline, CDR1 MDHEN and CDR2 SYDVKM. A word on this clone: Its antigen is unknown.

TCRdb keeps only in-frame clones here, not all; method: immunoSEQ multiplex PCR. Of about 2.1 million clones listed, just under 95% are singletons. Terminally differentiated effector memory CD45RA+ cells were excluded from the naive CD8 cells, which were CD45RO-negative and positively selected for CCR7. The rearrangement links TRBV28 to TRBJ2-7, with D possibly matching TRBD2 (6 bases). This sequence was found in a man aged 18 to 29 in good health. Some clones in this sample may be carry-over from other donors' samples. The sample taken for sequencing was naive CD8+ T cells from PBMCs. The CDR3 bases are TGTGCCAGCAGTTTATCCTTAGCGGAAGCCTACGAGCAGTACTTC. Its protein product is CASSLSLAEAYEQYF.